This T cell receptor beta chain was observed in a study of blood T cell repertoires in COVID-19. Trimming shortened V by 5 bases and J by 7 bases, and 14 bases separated the two germline ends. This CDR3 has 14 amino acids. Germline V CDR1 and CDR2: SGHTA, FQGTGA. Repertoires were generated with immunoSEQ multiplex PCR, while TCRdb's copy carries only in-frame clones and drops some. The sample shows some 150,000 clones, 80% of them seen only once. The sequence came from a man aged 55-75 years with acute or convalescent COVID-19. The chain employs TRBV7-3 and TRBJ2-2; D is perhaps TRBD1 (5 bases). Sequencing was performed on peripheral blood. The CDR3 region is CASSPQGGFGELFF. The CDR3 nucleotides are TGTGCCAGCAGCCCCCAGGGCGGTTTCGGGGAGCTGTTTTTT.